The clone carrying this TCR beta chain showed up just a few times. Its antigen is unidentified. The CDR3 is made up of 14 amino acids. The V gene's germline CDR1 is ENHRY and CDR2 SYGVKD. V was cut by 0 bases and J by 4 bases, with 6 bases left in between. The data originate from a study of persistence of HIV-infected CD4 T cells. Across the whole study: Suppressive ART had lasted a median of approximately 8 years. Study outcomes and limitations: Within sorted populations, more oligoclonal TCRs accompanied more oligoclonal proviruses. TCRbeta richness was lower in CMV- and Gag-responding cells than in anti-CD3/anti-CD28-responding cells.

Cells were stimulated with overlapping HIV-1 Gag 15-mer peptides. CD4+ T cells upregulating both CD40 ligand and CD69 were sorted as responding cells. Anti-CD28/CD49d costimulation, CD40-blocking antibody and enfuvirtide were given to CD8-depleted PBMCs for 15 to 20 hours. The immunoSEQ assay was version 4, run in survey mode. TCRdb keeps only in-frame clones here, not all; method: immunoSEQ multiplex PCR. The top ten clones hold around 2% of a sample with some 23,000 clones, about 74% of them seen once. This specimen was CD4+ T cells sorted from PBMCs after roughly 20-hour stimulation, taken from a patient who received antiretroviral therapy. The chain uses TRBV10-3 and TRBJ2-2; D is uncertain. The sequence was obtained from an adult man with HIV who was CMV-seropositive. The CDR3 DNA follows: TGTGCCATCAGTGAGTCCTCACCCACCGGGGAGCTGTTTTTT. Protein product: CAISESSPTGELFF.